This T cell receptor (beta chain) was identified in a study of shared clonotypes between healthy human individuals. The CDR3 contains 12 residues. Looked up from germline, CDR1 is SNHLY and CDR2 is FYNNEI. V lost 4 bases, J lost 8 bases, and 11 bases lay in between. On this clone itself: What it binds is not known.

This table comes from immunoSEQ multiplex PCR, and its TCRdb copy is limited to in-frame clones, with some not included. The table shows roughly 700,000 clones, with about 90% occurring only once. Findings of the study overall: In contrast to clonotypes shared by all four donors, non-shared clonotypes had lower generation probabilities.

Every donor was a Caucasian adult from Nashville, Tennessee. Both CD45RO+ cells and CCR7-negative CD45RA+ TemRA cells were combined to make up CD8 memory. The material sequenced was memory CD8+ T cells from PBMCs. Subset specified: CD45RO+ cells pooled with CCR7-negative TemRA cells. The genes are TRBV2 and TRBJ1-2; possible D gene TRBD1, 6 bases. The TCR comes from a man aged 18 to 30 in good health. Some clones in this sample may be carry-over from other donors' samples. The CDR3: CASSGRGRGYTF. CDR3 DNA sequence: TGTGCCAGCAGTGGTAGGGGGAGGGGCTACACCTTC.